These 16 T cell receptor beta chains were all obtained from the same sample, sequenced in a study of T-cell reconstitution after alpha-beta-depleted transplantation in children. Preparation of the TCRbeta library was carried out with unique molecular identifiers. TCRdb ran MiXCR on the PCR reads and lists one entry per CDR3 protein. The sample contains about 510,000 distinct CDR3 sequences, over 9.5% of which appear only once. The specimen was PBMCs, mostly from graft donor cells, collected 180 days after TCRalphabeta/CD19-depleted stem cell transplant. These receptors were taken from a female patient between 2 and 15 years old who had a stem cell transplant for aplastic anemia, so the T cells may come from the graft donor.

This clonotype occurred many times. J is TRBJ2-1 and V is TRBV6-5, with TRBD2 matching 15 bases. This CDR3 contains 16 residues. Trimming at V came to 0 bases and at J to 9 bases, leaving 3 bases not matched to a gene. In germline, CDR1 is MNHEY, CDR2 SVGAGI. The CDR3 DNA follows: TGTGCCAGCAGTTACTCCCCGGGACTAGCGGGAGGTGAGCAGTTCTTC. Its protein is CASSYSPGLAGGEQFF.

In its sample, this clonotype was seen a few times. CDR3 in DNA: TGTGCCAGCAGTTCCTATCCAAACTACGAGCAGTACTTC. Translated, it gives CASSSYPNYEQYF. V and J are TRBV28 and TRBJ2-7; D unclear. V lost 4 bases and J lost 3, with 10 bases in between. This CDR3 has 13 residues. Germline V gives CDR1 MDHEN, CDR2 SYDVKM.

This clonotype has at least ten counts. This chain connects TRBV12-3 or TRBV12-4 to TRBJ1-3; D is perhaps TRBD1 (5 bases). CDR3 size: 14 residues. V shed 6 bases and J shed 0 bases, with 9 bases lying between them. The CDR3 reads CASRHGASGNTIYF. The CDR3 nucleotides are TGTGCCAGCAGACACGGGGCCTCTGGAAACACCATATATTTT.

This rearrangement joins TRBV7-7 to TRBJ2-2; no clear D gene. Germline lookup yields CDR1 SSHAT and CDR2 FNYEAQ (reference sequence). Trimming removed 2 bases from V and 4 bases from J, with 5 bases in between. CDR3 length equals 13 residues. The CDR3 here is CASSLKVTGELFF. The CDR3 DNA reads as TGTGCCAGCAGCTTAAAAGTCACCGGGGAGCTGTTTTTT.

The genes are TRBV28 and TRBJ2-7; D is possibly TRBD1 (6 bases). Germline V gives CDR1 MDHEN, CDR2 SYDVKM. The V and J ends lost 5 bases and 2 bases respectively, with 13 bases between them. The length of the CDR3 is 14 residues. CDR3 amino acids: CASSTRDKTYEQYF. In DNA form, the CDR3 reads TGTGCCAGCAGTACCCGGGACAAAACCTACGAGCAGTACTTC. Based on the CDR3 plus reference TRBV28 and TRBJ2-7, the full variable domain is DVKVTQSSRYLVKRTGEKVFLECVQDMDHENMFWYRQDPGLGLRLIYFSYDVKMKEKGDIPEGYSVSREKKERFSLILESASTNQTSMYLCASSTRDKTYEQYFGPGTRLTVT.

The chain combines TRBV12-3 or TRBV12-4 with TRBJ2-3; no definite D call. The CDR3 has 18 amino acids. V shed 5 bases and J shed 0 bases, with 21 bases lying between them. The chain's CDR3 is CASSLNLLGLSSTDTQYF. The CDR3 DNA sequence: TGTGCCAGCAGTCTCAATCTTCTAGGTCTCTCTAGCACAGATACGCAGTATTTT.

J is TRBJ1-1 and V is TRBV20-1; D not resolved. The germline V gene encodes CDR1 DFQATT and CDR2 SNEGSKA (reference sequence). The CDR3 extends over 14 amino acids. V lost 5 bases to trimming and J lost 0 bases, with 13 bases between them. CDR3 in amino acids: CSASSGLMNTEAFF. The CDR3 nucleotides are TGCAGTGCTTCATCCGGGCTTATGAACACTGAAGCTTTCTTT.

This clonotype was counted a few times. The J gene is TRBJ2-2, the V gene TRBV4-3, with D possibly called TRBD1 or TRBD2 (5 bases each). V lost 5 bases to trimming and J lost 0 bases, with 19 bases between them. Germline assignment: CDR1 LGHNA and CDR2 YSLEER. The CDR3 consists of 18 residues. The CDR3 DNA reads as TGCGCCAGCAGCGAAGCCCTGCAGGGACCTTCGAACACCGGGGAGCTGTTTTTT. Its protein product is CASSEALQGPSNTGELFF.

The chain combines TRBV6-1 with TRBJ2-1; D is ambiguous. The CDR3 is 15 residues long. V was pared by 4 bases and J by 0 bases, with 10 bases between. Germline values: CDR1 MNHNS, CDR2 SASEGT. CDR3 nucleotide sequence: TGTGCCAGCAGTGGACCAAGCATCTCCTACAATGAGCAGTTCTTC. This gives the protein CASSGPSISYNEQFF.

This clonotype was recorded at least ten times. The chain carries TRBV20-1 and TRBJ2-1, with D perhaps matching TRBD2 (5 bases). CDR3 size: 14 residues. Deletions cut 0 bases from V and 10 bases from J, with 16 bases between. Germline values: CDR1 DFQATT, CDR2 SNEGSKA (reference sequence). The CDR3 DNA reads as TGCAGTGCTAGAGATGGGCACCTAGCTGGGGAGCAGTTCTTC. This codes for CSARDGHLAGEQFF.

This clonotype was seen only once. The junction departs from the called germline gene at one end, perhaps through a read error. This chain connects TRBV4-3 to TRBJ1-2; TRBD1 might be the D (6 bases). CDR1 and CDR2 (germline): LGHNA, YSLEER. The CDR3 runs 15 residues. The CDR3, as DNA: TGCGTCAGCAGCCAAGATTCTACAGGGATCTATGGCTACACCTTC. Translation gives CVSSQDSTGIYGYTF.

This clonotype was detected only a few times. The chain employs TRBV3-1 and TRBJ1-1, with 9 bases identical to TRBD1. This CDR3 spans 14 amino acids. CDR1 is LGHDT, CDR2 YNNKEL, per germline (reference sequence). V trimming: 4 bases; J trimming: 4 bases; junction bases outside the gene matches: 4. This CDR3 is CASSLKTGGTEAFF. The CDR3 nucleotides read TGTGCCAGCAGCCTCAAGACAGGGGGCACTGAAGCTTTCTTT.

In DNA form, the CDR3 reads TGCAGTGCTAGAGTTGCGGTGGGGAAATTCTCCTACAATGAGCAGTTCTTC. Translated, it gives CSARVAVGKFSYNEQFF. The genes are TRBV20-1 and TRBJ2-1; D is uncertain. The CDR3 is made up of 17 amino acids. Germline V gene lookup returns CDR1 DFQATT and CDR2 SNEGSKA (reference sequence). Trimming removed 1 base from V and 0 bases from J, with 16 bases in between.

As for this clonotype: One end of the junction varies from germline; a read error may be responsible. This chain connects TRBV14 to TRBJ2-1; 7 nucleotides line up with TRBD2. Germline assignment: CDR1 SGHDN and CDR2 FVKESK. CDR3 size: 13 residues. CDR3 DNA sequence: TGTGCCAGCAGCCCCGGACTAGTGAATGCGCAGTTCTTC. Its protein is CASSPGLVNAQFF.

This clonotype was seen many times. V gene TRBV5-1 combines with J gene TRBJ2-7, with 7 bases aligning to TRBD2. This CDR3 is 15 amino acids long. Germline assignment: CDR1 SGHRS and CDR2 YFSETQ. V lost 4 bases and J lost 9; bases outside the gene matches: 16. This CDR3 is CASSTSPSGHMWQYF. The CDR3 DNA follows: TGCGCCAGCAGCACCTCCCCTAGCGGTCATATGTGGCAGTACTTC.

There are many counts of this clonotype. The chain couples TRBV28 to TRBJ2-5; TRBD2 aligns across 7 bases. The length of the CDR3 is 13 residues. CDR1 is MDHEN and CDR2 is SYDVKM in the germline V gene. J gave up 2 bases and V 7 bases, and 4 bases lay outside the gene matches. CDR3 residues: CASIQGGQETQYF. Written as DNA, the CDR3 is TGTGCCAGCATTCAGGGAGGGCAAGAGACCCAGTACTTC.